Each of the 7 T cell receptor beta chains below was sequenced from the same sample in a study of chemoradiotherapy in HPV16-positive cancers. The repertoire was sequenced with immunoSEQ multiplex PCR; TCRdb's copy has only in-frame clones and lacks some. The sample shows approximately 50,000 clones, around 90% of them seen only once. Material: blood, obtained from a patient who underwent chemoradiotherapy. These receptors were obtained from a human donor with HPV-associated anogenital cancer.

The chain combines TRBV4-3 with TRBJ1-6; D remains unclear. From germline, CDR1 is LGHNA and CDR2 YSLEER. The CDR3 extends over 17 amino acids. The V gene lost 4 bases and the J gene lost 4 bases, with 17 bases spanning the gap. CDR3 in amino acids: CASSPGTGNSYNSPLHF. As DNA, the CDR3 is TGCGCCAGCAGCCCAGGTACCGGGAACTCTTATAATTCACCCCTCCACTTT.

The chain joins TRBV7-8 to TRBJ2-1, with D tentatively TRBD2 (6 bases). Germline CDR1 SGHVS, CDR2 FQNEAQ. There are 15 residues in the CDR3. Trimming shortened V by 6 bases and J by 0 bases, and 12 bases separated the two germline ends. DNA of the CDR3: TGTGCCAGCAGTCAAGGGACTTTCTCCTACAATGAGCAGTTCTTC. This translates into CASSQGTFSYNEQFF.

This clone was counted once. The chain uses TRBV5-1 and TRBJ2-1, with TRBD1 matching 9 bases. Per germline, CDR1 SGHRS and CDR2 YFSETQ. The CDR3 covers 16 residues. The V and J ends lost 4 bases and 8 bases, in that order; junction bases with no gene match: 13. In DNA, the CDR3 is TGCGCCAGCAGCGTCGCGGGACAGGGCGGTTTGGATGAGCAGTTCTTC. Translated, it gives CASSVAGQGGLDEQFF.

This sequence joins TRBV5-4 and TRBJ2-5; 10 bases line up with TRBD2. This CDR3 is 14 amino acids long. CDR1 is SGHNT and CDR2 is YYREEE in the germline V gene (reference sequence). J gave up 2 bases and V 2 bases, and 0 bases lay outside the gene matches. The CDR3 DNA is TGTGCCAGCAGCTTAGCGGGAGGGCAAGAGACCCAGTACTTC. Encoded protein: CASSLAGGQETQYF. Drawing the rest from reference TRBV5-4 and TRBJ2-5, the complete variable domain is ETGVTQSPTHLIKTRGQQVTLRCSSQSGHNTVSWYQQALGQGPQFIFQYYREEENGRGNFPPRFSGLQFPNYSSELNVNALELDDSALYLCASSLAGGQETQYFGPGTRLLVL.

The chain uses TRBV19 and TRBJ2-2; D remains ambiguous. This CDR3 spans 13 amino acids. Germline CDR1 reads LNHDA; CDR2 reads SQIVND (reference sequence). With 5 bases removed from V and 7 bases from J, the gap between germline ends came to 11 bases. The CDR3 region is CASSLGLVGELFF. The CDR3 coding sequence is TGTGCCAGTAGTTTAGGATTGGTCGGGGAGCTGTTTTTT.

This chain connects TRBV9 to TRBJ2-3; 9 bases line up with TRBD2. CDR3 length: 14 residues. From germline, CDR1 is SGDLS and CDR2 YYNGEE. The V gene end was trimmed by 4 bases and the J gene end by 6 bases; junction bases not matched to a gene: 6. As DNA, the CDR3 is TGTGCCAGCAGCTCTAGCGGGGAGAGGGATACGCAGTATTTT. Residues: CASSSSGERDTQYF.

The rearrangement links TRBV2 to TRBJ2-1; 13 positions match TRBD2. With V trimmed by 7 bases and J by 8 bases, 20 bases remained unmatched. Germline values: CDR1 SNHLY, CDR2 FYNNEI. The CDR3 is made up of 19 amino acids. CDR3 sequence (DNA): TGTGCCAGCAATGGCCCCGTTACCACTAGCGGGAGGGCCCCCCATGAGCAGTTCTTC. Protein: CASNGPVTTSGRAPHEQFF.